The rows below give T cell receptor beta chains drawn from one sample of a study of metastatic and nonmetastatic thyroid tumors. From the PCR reads, TCRdb re-called clones with MiXCR. The sample has approximately 37,000 clones; 20% to 25% are singletons. The sequenced material came from tumor tissue. The receptors originated from a male donor with papillary thyroid cancer or a benign thyroid nodule (not recorded which). Some clones in this sample may be carry-over from other donors' samples. CDR3s include the opening cysteine and the closing phenylalanine or tryptophan. D genes are given only for firm matches. Clone size is not always given. Where it is, it says once, few, many or a class for expanded clones.

d_gene	v_gene	j_gene	abundance	CDR3aa	CDR3nt
TRBD1	TRBV12-3/TRBV12-4	TRBJ2-6	-	CASSLETGGAGANVLTF	TGTGCCAGCAGTTTAGAAACAGGGGGTGCTGGGGCCAACGTCCTGACTTTC
TRBD2	TRBV12-3/TRBV12-4	TRBJ2-7	-	CASSSSGSHEQYF	TGTGCCAGCAGCAGTAGCGGGAGCCACGAGCAGTACTTC
-	TRBV28	TRBJ1-5	many	CASSDRGNQPQHF	TGTGCCAGCAGTGACCGGGGGAATCAGCCCCAGCATTTT
-	TRBV10-2	TRBJ1-4	-	CASTGGGKLFF	TGCGCCAGCACGGGGGGCGGAAAACTGTTTTTT
-	TRBV10-3	TRBJ2-1	many	CAISERATYNEQFF	TGTGCCATCAGTGAACGGGCCACCTACAATGAGCAGTTCTTC
TRBD1	TRBV5-4	TRBJ1-6	many	CASRGDRENSPLHF	TGTGCCAGCAGGGGGGACAGGGAAAATTCACCCCTCCACTTT
TRBD1	TRBV12-3/TRBV12-4	TRBJ1-2	-	CASLTGVAGYTF	TGTGCCAGCCTGACAGGGGTCGCTGGCTACACCTTC
-	TRBV19	TRBJ1-5	medium-sized	CASSILNQPQHF	TGTGCCAGTAGTATACTAAATCAGCCCCAGCATTTT
TRBD1	TRBV7-2	TRBJ2-5	many	CASSPGQGQETQYF	TGTGCCAGCAGCCCAGGACAGGGCCAAGAGACCCAGTACTTC
-	TRBV10-2	TRBJ2-5	many	CASSASGLETQYF	TGCGCCAGCAGTGCTTCGGGCCTAGAGACCCAGTACTTC
TRBD2	TRBV11-2	TRBJ2-2	-	CASRTRTSGRAVAGELFF	TGTGCCAGCAGAACAAGGACTAGCGGGAGGGCCGTAGCCGGGGAGCTGTTTTTT
-	TRBV4-2	TRBJ1-3	-	CASSQYSPGDTIYF	TGTGCCAGCAGCCAATATTCGCCGGGAGACACCATATATTTT
-	TRBV18	TRBJ2-1	many	CASSPMGGTYNEQFF	TGTGCCAGCTCCCCCATGGGCGGGACCTACAATGAGCAGTTCTTC
-	TRBV19	TRBJ2-4	many	CASSMKDLIAKNIQYF	TGTGCCAGTAGTATGAAAGACTTGATAGCCAAAAACATTCAGTACTTC
TRBD1	TRBV9	TRBJ2-7	once	CASSPQTGAYEQYF	TGTGCCAGCAGCCCTCAAACAGGGGCCTACGAGCAGTACTTC
-	TRBV4-1	TRBJ1-1	many	CASSHFGTEAFF	TGCGCCAGCAGCCATTTCGGCACTGAAGCTTTCTTT
-	TRBV6-5	TRBJ1-1	few	CASSYSTTGRTEAFF	TGTGCCAGCAGTTACTCAACTACAGGGAGGACTGAAGCTTTCTTT
-	TRBV6-1	TRBJ1-1	many	CASSLNPVGSNTEAFF	TGTGCCAGCAGTCTCAACCCGGTAGGGTCCAACACTGAAGCTTTCTTT
TRBD1	TRBV7-2	TRBJ1-1	many	CASRSEQGGSTEAFF	TGTGCCAGCAGGTCCGAGCAGGGGGGGAGTACTGAAGCTTTCTTT
-	TRBV27	TRBJ1-2	few	CAIRLGRYGYTF	TGTGCCATCCGATTAGGCCGCTATGGCTACACCTTC
-	TRBV11-2	TRBJ2-1	many	CASSQGEAGNEQFF	TGTGCCAGCAGCCAGGGGGAGGCTGGCAATGAGCAGTTCTTC
-	TRBV20-1	TRBJ1-3	many	CSATRPSGNTIYF	TGCAGTGCTACCCGACCCTCTGGAAACACCATATATTTT
-	TRBV29-1	TRBJ2-1	many	CSVDLAHNNEQFF	TGCAGCGTTGATCTCGCCCACAACAATGAGCAGTTCTTC
-	TRBV30	TRBJ1-2	-	CAWSGGYGYTF	TGTGCCTGGAGTGGAGGTTATGGCTACACCTTC
-	TRBV5-6	TRBJ2-5	many	CASSGFSGSGETQYF	TGTGCCAGCAGCGGCTTCTCGGGCTCGGGAGAGACCCAGTACTTC
-	TRBV19	TRBJ2-7	many	CASSMNRGPLLYF	TGTGCCAGTAGTATGAATCGAGGACCTCTGCTGTACTTC
-	TRBV20-1	TRBJ1-5	many	CSASRYGGSNQPQHF	TGCAGTGCTAGTAGATACGGAGGTAGCAATCAGCCCCAGCATTTT
-	TRBV20-1	TRBJ1-1	many	CSASGGIPGNTEAFF	TGCAGTGCTAGTGGTGGGATCCCAGGGAACACTGAAGCTTTCTTT
-	TRBV7-3	TRBJ2-3	many	CASSLNAGDTQYF	TGTGCCAGCAGCTTAAACGCGGGAGATACGCAGTATTTT
-	TRBV6-1	TRBJ1-5	-	CASRMTVDINQPQHF	TGTGCCAGCAGGATGACAGTCGATATCAATCAGCCCCAGCATTTT
-	TRBV7-9	TRBJ2-3	many	CASSARVPGTDTQYF	TGTGCCAGCAGCGCTAGGGTACCGGGAACAGATACGCAGTATTTT
-	TRBV7-3	TRBJ2-5	many	CASSLTYLETQYF	TGTGCCAGCAGCTTAACCTACCTAGAGACCCAGTACTTC
-	TRBV6-1	TRBJ1-1	many	CASSEVPTEAFF	TGTGCCAGCAGTGAAGTCCCAACTGAAGCTTTCTTT
-	TRBV5-8	TRBJ1-2	many	CASSLVFGYTF	TGTGCCAGCAGCTTGGTATTTGGCTACACCTTC
TRBD2	TRBV19	TRBJ2-2	-	CASSAGLAPTGELFF	TGTGCCAGTAGTGCGGGACTAGCCCCCACCGGGGAGCTGTTTTTT
-	TRBV28	TRBJ1-6	many	CASSYDSNSPLHF	TGTGCCAGCAGCTACGACAGTAATTCACCCCTCCACTTT
-	TRBV28	TRBJ1-1	many	CASRNGGHGAFF	TGTGCCAGCAGAAACGGTGGTCACGGAGCTTTCTTT
-	TRBV20-1	TRBJ2-1	-	CSGPRGPDEQFF	TGCAGTGGCCCGCGGGGGCCCGATGAGCAGTTCTTC
TRBD1	TRBV20-1	TRBJ1-1	many	CSARRNRGSGGTEAFF	TGCAGTGCGAGACGTAACAGGGGATCAGGTGGCACTGAAGCTTTCTTT
-	TRBV4-1	TRBJ2-1	many	CASSQDIGRANEQFF	TGCGCCAGCAGCCAAGATATTGGCAGGGCCAATGAGCAGTTCTTC
-	TRBV9	TRBJ2-4	many	CASSARMGGEENIQYF	TGTGCCAGCAGCGCCAGAATGGGGGGAGAGGAAAACATTCAGTACTTC
-	TRBV5-1	TRBJ2-1	-	CASSSTIGKWHEQFF	TGCGCCAGTAGCTCGACTATCGGGAAGTGGCATGAGCAGTTCTTC
-	TRBV10-3	TRBJ2-1	few	CAIKAGTHGNEQFF	TGTGCCATCAAAGCCGGGACCCATGGTAATGAGCAGTTCTTC
TRBD2	TRBV20-1	TRBJ2-2	many	CSAGSGRPGELFF	TGCAGTGCGGGCAGCGGGAGGCCCGGGGAGCTGTTTTTT
TRBD1	TRBV10-2	TRBJ2-5	many	CASNPGQEETQYF	TGCGCCAGCAATCCGGGACAGGAAGAGACCCAGTACTTC
-	TRBV20-1	TRBJ1-6	-	CSAPTGGDSPFHF	TGCAGTGCTCCGACGGGGGGCGATTCACCCTTCCACTTT
TRBD1	TRBV7-9	TRBJ2-7	many	CASSLRGQGPYEQYF	TGTGCCAGCAGCTTACGGGGACAGGGGCCCTACGAGCAGTACTTC
-	TRBV11-1	TRBJ2-7	once	CASSIAVGTSYEQYF	TGTGCCAGCAGTATAGCGGTAGGCACATCCTACGAGCAGTACTTC
TRBD1	TRBV7-9	TRBJ1-6	medium-sized	CASRTGDSPLHF	TGTGCCAGCAGGACAGGGGATTCACCCCTCCACTTT
-	TRBV7-6	TRBJ1-2	-	CASSLDPGRQGYTF	TGTGCCAGCAGCTTAGACCCAGGGAGACAAGGCTACACCTTC
-	TRBV20-1	TRBJ2-7	many	CSARDINRLSYEQYF	TGCAGTGCTAGAGATATTAACAGACTCTCCTACGAGCAGTACTTC
TRBD2	TRBV5-1	TRBJ2-4	-	CASSPAEGSGGLAKNIQYF	TGCGCCAGCAGCCCGGCGGAGGGTAGCGGGGGGTTAGCCAAAAACATTCAGTACTTC
TRBD2	TRBV19	TRBJ2-7	many	CASSIGGRRYEQYF	TGTGCCAGTAGTATCGGCGGGAGACGGTACGAGCAGTACTTC